This TCR beta chain was observed in a study of radiation and T cells in renal cell carcinoma. Stated time point: blood 4 weeks post-SBRT, at nephrectomy. Treatment described: 15 Gy SBRT to primary tumor, nephrectomy 4 weeks later. Blood was sampled at baseline, 2 weeks and 4 weeks after SBRT. The data were produced by immunoSEQ multiplex PCR, yet TCRdb's version contains in-frame clones alone and is incomplete. This sample has roughly 170,000 clones, with 88% found just once. From germline, CDR1 is SGHNT and CDR2 YYREEE (reference sequence). The CDR3 sequence is 14 residues long. V was cut by 0 bases and J by 2 bases, with 7 bases left in between.

The starting material was blood, obtained from a patient whose treatment included radiotherapy and nephrectomy. This clonotype was sampled from a woman between 45 and 65 years old with renal cell carcinoma. This chain joins TRBV5-4 and TRBJ2-3; the D gene is possibly TRBD1 (5 bases). The CDR3 sequence is CASSLGTFTDTQYF. The CDR3 DNA reads TGTGCCAGCAGCTTGGGGACATTCACAGATACGCAGTATTTT. Full variable domain (remainder filled in from reference TRBV5-4 and TRBJ2-3): ETGVTQSPTHLIKTRGQQVTLRCSSQSGHNTVSWYQQALGQGPQFIFQYYREEENGRGNFPPRFSGLQFPNYSSELNVNALELDDSALYLCASSLGTFTDTQYFGPGTRLTVL.